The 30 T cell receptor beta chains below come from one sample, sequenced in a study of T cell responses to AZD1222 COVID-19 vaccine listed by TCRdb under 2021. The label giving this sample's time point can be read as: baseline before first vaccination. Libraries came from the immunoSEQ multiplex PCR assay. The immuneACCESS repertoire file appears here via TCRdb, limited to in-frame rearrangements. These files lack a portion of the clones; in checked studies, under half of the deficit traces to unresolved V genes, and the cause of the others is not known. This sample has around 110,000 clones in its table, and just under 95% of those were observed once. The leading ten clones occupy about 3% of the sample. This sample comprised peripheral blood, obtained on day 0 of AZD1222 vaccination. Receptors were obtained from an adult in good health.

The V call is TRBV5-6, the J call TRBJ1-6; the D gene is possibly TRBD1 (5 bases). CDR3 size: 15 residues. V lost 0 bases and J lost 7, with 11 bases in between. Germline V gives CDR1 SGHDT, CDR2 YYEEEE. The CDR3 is CASSLVGGFNSPLHF. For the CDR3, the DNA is TGTGCCAGCAGCTTGGTTGGGGGATTCAATTCACCCCTCCACTTT.

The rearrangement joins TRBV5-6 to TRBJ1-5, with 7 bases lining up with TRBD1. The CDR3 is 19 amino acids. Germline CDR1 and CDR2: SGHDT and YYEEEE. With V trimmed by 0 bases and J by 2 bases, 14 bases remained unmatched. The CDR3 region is CASSLAPKGGGGRNQPQHF. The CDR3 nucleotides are TGTGCCAGCAGCTTGGCCCCGAAAGGTGGAGGGGGCCGCAATCAGCCCCAGCATTTT. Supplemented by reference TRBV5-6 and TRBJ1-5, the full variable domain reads DAGVTQSPTHLIKTRGQQVTLRCSPKSGHDTVSWYQQALGQGPQFIFQYYEEEERQRGNFPDRFSGHQFPNYSSELNVNALLLGDSALYLCASSLAPKGGGGRNQPQHFGDGTRLSIL.

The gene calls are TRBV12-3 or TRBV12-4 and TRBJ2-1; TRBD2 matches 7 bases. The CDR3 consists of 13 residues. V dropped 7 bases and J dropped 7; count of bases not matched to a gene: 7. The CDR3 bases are TGTGCCAGCAAGCTGACTAGCTGGAATGAGCAGTTCTTC. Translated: CASKLTSWNEQFF.

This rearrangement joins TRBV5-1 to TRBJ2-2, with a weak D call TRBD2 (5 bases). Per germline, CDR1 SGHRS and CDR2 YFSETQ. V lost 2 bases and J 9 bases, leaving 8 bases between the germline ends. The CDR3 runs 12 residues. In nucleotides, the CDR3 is TGCGCCAGCAGCTTCCCTAGCTGGGAGCTGTTTTTT. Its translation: CASSFPSWELFF.

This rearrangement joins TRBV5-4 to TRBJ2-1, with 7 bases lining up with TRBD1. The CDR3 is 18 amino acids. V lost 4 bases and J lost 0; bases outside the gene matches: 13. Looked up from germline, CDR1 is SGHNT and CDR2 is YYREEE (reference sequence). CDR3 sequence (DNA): TGTGCCAGCAGCGGTCCGGGACAGACTTCGAGCTCCTACAATGAGCAGTTCTTC. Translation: CASSGPGQTSSSYNEQFF.

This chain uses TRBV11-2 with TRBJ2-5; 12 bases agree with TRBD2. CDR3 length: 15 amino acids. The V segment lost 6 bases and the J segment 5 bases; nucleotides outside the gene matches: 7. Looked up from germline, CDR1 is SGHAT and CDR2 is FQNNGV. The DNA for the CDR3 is TGTGCCAGCAGGCCACTAGCGGGAGGAGGGGAGACCCAGTACTTC. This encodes CASRPLAGGGETQYF.

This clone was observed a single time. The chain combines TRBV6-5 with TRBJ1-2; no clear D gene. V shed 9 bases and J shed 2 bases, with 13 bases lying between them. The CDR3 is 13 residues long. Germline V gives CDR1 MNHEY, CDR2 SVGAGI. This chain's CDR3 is CASSQSENYGYTF. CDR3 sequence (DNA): TGTGCCAGTTCGCAGTCTGAAAACTATGGCTACACCTTC.

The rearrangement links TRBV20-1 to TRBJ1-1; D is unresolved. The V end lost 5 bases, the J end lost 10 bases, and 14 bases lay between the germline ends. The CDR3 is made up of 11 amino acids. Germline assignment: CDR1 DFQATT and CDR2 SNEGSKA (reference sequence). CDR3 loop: CSALSMGGAFF. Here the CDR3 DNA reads TGCAGTGCTTTGAGTATGGGTGGAGCTTTCTTT.

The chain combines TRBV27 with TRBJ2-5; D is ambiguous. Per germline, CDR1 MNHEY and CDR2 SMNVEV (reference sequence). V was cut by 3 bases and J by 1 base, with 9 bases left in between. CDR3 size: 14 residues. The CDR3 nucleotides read TGTGCCAGCAGTTTTGTCGGCGGCCAAGAGACCCAGTACTTC. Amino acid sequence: CASSFVGGQETQYF.

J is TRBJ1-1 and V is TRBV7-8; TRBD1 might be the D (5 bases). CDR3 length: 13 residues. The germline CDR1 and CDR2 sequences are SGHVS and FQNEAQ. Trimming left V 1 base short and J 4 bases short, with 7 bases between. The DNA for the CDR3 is TGTGCCAGCAGCTTAGGGGGGTTCACTGAAGCTTTCTTT. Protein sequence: CASSLGGFTEAFF.

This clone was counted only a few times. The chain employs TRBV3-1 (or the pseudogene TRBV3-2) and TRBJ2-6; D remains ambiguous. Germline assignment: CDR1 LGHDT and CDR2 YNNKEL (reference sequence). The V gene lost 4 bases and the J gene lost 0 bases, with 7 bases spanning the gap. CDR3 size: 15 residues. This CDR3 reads CASSRDASGANVLTF. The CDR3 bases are TGTGCCAGCAGCCGAGATGCCTCTGGGGCCAACGTCCTGACTTTC.

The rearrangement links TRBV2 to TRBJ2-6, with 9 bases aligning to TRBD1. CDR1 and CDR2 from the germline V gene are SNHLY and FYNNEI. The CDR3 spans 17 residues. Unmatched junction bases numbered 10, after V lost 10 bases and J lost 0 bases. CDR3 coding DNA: TGTGCCATCTCGACAGGGGGGTGGGGCTCTGGGGCCAACGTCCTGACTTTC. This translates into CAISTGGWGSGANVLTF.

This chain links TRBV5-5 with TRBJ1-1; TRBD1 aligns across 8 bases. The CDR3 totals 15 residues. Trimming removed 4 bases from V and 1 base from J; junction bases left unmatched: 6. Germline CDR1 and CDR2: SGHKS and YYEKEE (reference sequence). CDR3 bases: TGTGCCAGCAGCGCCGGGACAGGCTGGAACACTGAAGCTTTCTTT. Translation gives CASSAGTGWNTEAFF.

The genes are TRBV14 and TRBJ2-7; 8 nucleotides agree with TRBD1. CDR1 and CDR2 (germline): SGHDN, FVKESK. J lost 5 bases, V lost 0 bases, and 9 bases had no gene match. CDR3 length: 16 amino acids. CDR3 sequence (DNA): TGTGCCAGCAGCCAAGATGGGAGATGGACAGGGAACGAGCAGTACTTC. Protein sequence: CASSQDGRWTGNEQYF.

DNA of the CDR3: TGTGCCAGCAGTCCTCGGACAGGGGCAAATTCACCCCTCCACTTT. Amino acids: CASSPRTGANSPLHF. The chain recombines TRBV28 with TRBJ1-6; TRBD1 agrees at 9 bases. The CDR3 is 15 residues long. Germline V gives CDR1 MDHEN, CDR2 SYDVKM. After removal of 5 bases from V and 7 bases from J, the junction contained 6 bases not matched to a gene.

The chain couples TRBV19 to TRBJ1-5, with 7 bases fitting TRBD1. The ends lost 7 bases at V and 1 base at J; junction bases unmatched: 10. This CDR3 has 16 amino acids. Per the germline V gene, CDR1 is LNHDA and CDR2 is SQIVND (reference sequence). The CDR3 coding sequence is TGTGCCAGTACCCTCGGACAGGATCAGAGCAATCAGCCCCAGCATTTT. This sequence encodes CASTLGQDQSNQPQHF.

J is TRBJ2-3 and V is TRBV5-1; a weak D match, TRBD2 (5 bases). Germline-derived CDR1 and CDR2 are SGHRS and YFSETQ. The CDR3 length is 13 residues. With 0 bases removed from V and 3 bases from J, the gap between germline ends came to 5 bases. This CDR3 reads CASSLAGTDTQYF. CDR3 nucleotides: TGCGCCAGCAGCTTGGCGGGGACAGATACGCAGTATTTT.

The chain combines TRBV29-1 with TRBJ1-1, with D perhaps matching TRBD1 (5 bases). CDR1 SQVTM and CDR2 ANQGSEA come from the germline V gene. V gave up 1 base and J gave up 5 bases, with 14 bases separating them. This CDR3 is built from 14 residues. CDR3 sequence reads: CSVEVGRGGTEAFF. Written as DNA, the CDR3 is TGCAGCGTTGAAGTTGGGCGGGGGGGGACTGAAGCTTTCTTT.

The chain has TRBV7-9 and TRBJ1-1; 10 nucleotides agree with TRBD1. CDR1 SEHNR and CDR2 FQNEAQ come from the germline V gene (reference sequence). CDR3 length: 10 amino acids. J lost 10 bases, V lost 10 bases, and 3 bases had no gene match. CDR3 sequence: CATGQGGAFF. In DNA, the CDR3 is TGTGCCACCGGACAGGGGGGAGCTTTCTTT.

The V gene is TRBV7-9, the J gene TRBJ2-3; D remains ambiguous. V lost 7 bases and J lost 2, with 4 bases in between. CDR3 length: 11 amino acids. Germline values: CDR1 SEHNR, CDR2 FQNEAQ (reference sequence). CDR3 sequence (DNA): TGTGCCAGCACCCTCACAGATACGCAGTATTTT. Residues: CASTLTDTQYF.

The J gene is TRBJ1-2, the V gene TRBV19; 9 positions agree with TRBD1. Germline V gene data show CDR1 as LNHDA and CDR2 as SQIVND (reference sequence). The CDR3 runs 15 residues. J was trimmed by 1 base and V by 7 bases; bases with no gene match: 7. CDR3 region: CASNQPGQGNYGYTF. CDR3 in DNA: TGTGCCAGTAATCAACCGGGACAGGGTAACTATGGCTACACCTTC.

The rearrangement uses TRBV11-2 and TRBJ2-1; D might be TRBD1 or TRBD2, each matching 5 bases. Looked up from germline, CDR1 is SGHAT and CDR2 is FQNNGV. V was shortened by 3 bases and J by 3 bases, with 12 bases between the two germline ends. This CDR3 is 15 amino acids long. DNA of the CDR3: TGTGCCAGCAGCTTCGGGACCGCAAACTACAATGAGCAGTTCTTC. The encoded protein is CASSFGTANYNEQFF.

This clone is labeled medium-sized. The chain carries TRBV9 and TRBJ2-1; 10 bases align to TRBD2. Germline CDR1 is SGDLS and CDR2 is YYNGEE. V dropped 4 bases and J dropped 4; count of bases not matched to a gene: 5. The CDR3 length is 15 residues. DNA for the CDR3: TGTGCCAGCAGCCCCGGGACTAGCGCTTACAATGAGCAGTTCTTC. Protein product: CASSPGTSAYNEQFF.

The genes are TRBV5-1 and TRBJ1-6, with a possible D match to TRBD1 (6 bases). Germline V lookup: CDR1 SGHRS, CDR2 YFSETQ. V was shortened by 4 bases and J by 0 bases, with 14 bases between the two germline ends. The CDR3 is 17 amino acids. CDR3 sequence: CASSLQGVGSYNSPLHF. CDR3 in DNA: TGCGCCAGCAGCCTACAGGGAGTCGGCTCCTATAATTCACCCCTCCACTTT.

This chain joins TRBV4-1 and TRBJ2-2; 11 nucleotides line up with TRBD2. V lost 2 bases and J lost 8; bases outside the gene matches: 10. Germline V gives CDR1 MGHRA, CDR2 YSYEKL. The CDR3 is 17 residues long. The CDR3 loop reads CASSQKALAGVSGELFF. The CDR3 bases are TGCGCCAGCAGCCAAAAGGCACTAGCGGGAGTTTCAGGGGAGCTGTTTTTT.

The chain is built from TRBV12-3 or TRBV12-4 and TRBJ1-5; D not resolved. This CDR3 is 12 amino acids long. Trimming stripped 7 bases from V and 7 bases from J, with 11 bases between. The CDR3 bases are TGTGCCAGCACCCTGAACGTGCAGCCCCAGCATTTT. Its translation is CASTLNVQPQHF.

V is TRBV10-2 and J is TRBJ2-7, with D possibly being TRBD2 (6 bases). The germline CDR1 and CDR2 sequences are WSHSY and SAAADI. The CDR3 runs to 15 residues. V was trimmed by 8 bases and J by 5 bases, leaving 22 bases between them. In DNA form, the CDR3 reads TGCGCCAGCTCCCATGGTCGGGAGAACGTGAACGAGCAGTACTTC. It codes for CASSHGRENVNEQYF.

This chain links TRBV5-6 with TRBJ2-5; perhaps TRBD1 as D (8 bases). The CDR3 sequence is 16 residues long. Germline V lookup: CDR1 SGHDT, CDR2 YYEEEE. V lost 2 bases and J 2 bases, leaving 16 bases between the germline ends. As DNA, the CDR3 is TGTGCCAGCAGCTTACTCGGACAGGGAGGGCAAGAGACCCAGTACTTC. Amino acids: CASSLLGQGGQETQYF.

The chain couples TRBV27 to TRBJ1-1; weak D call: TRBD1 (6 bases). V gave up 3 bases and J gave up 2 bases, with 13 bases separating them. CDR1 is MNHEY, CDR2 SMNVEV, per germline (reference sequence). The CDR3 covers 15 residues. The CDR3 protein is CASSLTGHANTEAFF. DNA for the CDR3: TGTGCCAGCAGTTTGACGGGACACGCTAACACTGAAGCTTTCTTT.

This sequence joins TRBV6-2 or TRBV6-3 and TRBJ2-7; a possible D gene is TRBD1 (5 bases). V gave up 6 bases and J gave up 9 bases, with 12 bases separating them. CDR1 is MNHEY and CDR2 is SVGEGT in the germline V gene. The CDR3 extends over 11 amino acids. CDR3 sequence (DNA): TGTGCCAGCAGCGTGGGGCTGGTGCAGTACTTC. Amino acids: CASSVGLVQYF.